This record covers a single T cell receptor (beta chain). Its specificity is not known. This entry comes from a study of T cell responses to AZD1222 COVID-19 vaccine. Study background: Doses given second, at about 4 or about 12 weeks, were pooled.

General study results and limits: Spike-specific TCR breadth and depth went up after people got two AZD1222 doses.

The length of the CDR3 is 16 residues. V lost 0 bases, J lost 5 bases, and 6 bases stayed unmatched. The germline V gene has CDR1 MNHEY and CDR2 SVGAGI. Data came from immunoSEQ multiplex PCR; TCRdb stores just in-frame clones and leaves some out. The data show 200,000 or so clones, with approximately 92% seen just once and over 9.5% held by the top ten. The clonotype was recovered from an adult in good health. Sequences were derived from peripheral blood, sampled on day 0 of AZD1222 vaccination. The chain is built from TRBV6-5 and TRBJ2-1; 8 nucleotides agree with TRBD1. CDR3 bases: TGTGCCAGCAGTTACTCGAAGGAGACAGGGGACAATGAGCAGTTCTTC. This translates into CASSYSKETGDNEQFF.